This T cell receptor beta chain was profiled in a study of PD-1 blockade in classical Hodgkin lymphoma. The method was immunoSEQ multiplex PCR; TCRdb's version includes in-frame clones alone and lacks a portion of them. The data show approximately 99,000 clones, about four fifths seen once. After autologous stem cell transplantation all patients relapsed, and prior brentuximab vedotin exposure differed between cohorts. The CDR3 consists of 14 residues. Trimming stripped 1 base from V and 5 bases from J, with 11 bases between. Germline-derived CDR1 and CDR2 are GTSNPN and SVGIG (reference sequence). This clonotype was obtained from a human donor with classical Hodgkin lymphoma. Specimen: peripheral blood mononuclear cells (PBMCs), collected before the second cycle of nivolumab. The V call is TRBV30, the J call TRBJ2-2, with TRBD2 as a possible D gene (6 bases). The CDR3 is CAWSEGRMTGELFF. Here the CDR3 DNA reads TGTGCCTGGAGTGAAGGGAGGATGACCGGGGAGCTGTTTTTT.